A selection of T cell receptor beta chains follows, all from one sample in a study of blood T cells in healthy people across ages. From the 5' RACE reads, TCRdb called clonotypes with MiXCR, one entry per CDR3 protein. The table shows 790,000 or so distinct CDR3 sequences, with about half occurring only once. The sequencing sample was made of blood. Source of these receptors: an older man in good health. Both conserved end residues are part of each CDR3. D genes are given only for firm matches. Clone size appears in some rows only: once, few, many, or a class for an expanded clone.

V	length	size	J	D	DNA	CDR3
TRBV5-1	13	-	TRBJ2-2	TRBD1	TGCGCCAGCAGCCCGGACAGGAGATCGGAGCTGTTTTTT	CASSPDRRSELFF
TRBV12-3/TRBV12-4	16	-	TRBJ2-1	-	TGTGCCAGCAGCCTATTCGGACTTGGCTCCTACAATGAGCAGTTCTTC	CASSLFGLGSYNEQFF
TRBV13	15	-	TRBJ2-1	TRBD2	TGTGCCAGCACCCGGACTAGCGGATTCTCGGGTGAGCAGTTCTTC	CASTRTSGFSGEQFF
TRBV12-3/TRBV12-4	14	-	TRBJ2-3	-	TGTGCCAGCAGTTTTAGGGTGGGCGGAGATACGCAGTATTTT	CASSFRVGGDTQYF
TRBV12-3/TRBV12-4	14	-	TRBJ2-4	-	TGTGCCAGCAGTCCCCGGATGGGGGTCAACATTCAGTACTTC	CASSPRMGVNIQYF
TRBV20-1	18	-	TRBJ2-1	TRBD2	TGCAGTGCTAGATCCCCAACCGGGACTAGCGAGCGTTTTAATGAGCAGTTCTTC	CSARSPTGTSERFNEQFF
TRBV25-1	16	-	TRBJ2-2	-	TGTGCCAGCAGTGAATTTCGGGGGCGCAACGCCGGGGAGCTGTTTTTT	CASSEFRGRNAGELFF
TRBV20-1	18	-	TRBJ2-1	TRBD2	TGCAGTGCTAGAGCCGGACTAGCGGGAGGGCCTCGTGGGAATGAGCAGTTCTTC	CSARAGLAGGPRGNEQFF
TRBV4-2	18	many	TRBJ2-5	TRBD2	TGTGCCAGCAGCCAAGCGGTCGGGGGAGGGACCACTAAAGAGACCCAGTACTTC	CASSQAVGGGTTKETQYF
TRBV29-1	12	few	TRBJ1-1	-	TGCACTGCAGGGCTTCGAAACACTGAAGCTTTCTTT	CTAGLRNTEAFF
TRBV20-1	13	few	TRBJ2-5	-	TGCAGTGCTAGAGATTTAGGGGGAGAGACCCAGTACTTC	CSARDLGGETQYF
TRBV6-5	13	few	TRBJ2-7	TRBD2	TGTGCCAGCAGCCGGACTAGTCTTTACGAGCAGTACTTC	CASSRTSLYEQYF
TRBV7-6	17	many	TRBJ2-1	TRBD2	TGTGCCAGCAGCTTATCCCCGGGGGGAGGGATGGTCGATGAGCAGTTCTTC	CASSLSPGGGMVDEQFF
TRBV10-3	13	-	TRBJ2-7	-	TGTGCCATCAGTGAGCAGGGCTCCTACGAGCAGTACTTC	CAISEQGSYEQYF
TRBV7-2	12	-	TRBJ2-1	-	TGTGCCAGCAGCCCCAACTCCAATGAGCAGTTCTTC	CASSPNSNEQFF
TRBV6-6	14	few	TRBJ2-2	-	TGTGCCAGCAGTCTAAGGGGGGGCACCGGGGAGCTGTTTTTT	CASSLRGGTGELFF
TRBV20-1	14	many	TRBJ2-7	TRBD1	TGCAGTGCTAGAGTAGGGACAGGGCAAGGAGAGCAGTACTTC	CSARVGTGQGEQYF
TRBV27	15	-	TRBJ2-1	TRBD2	TGTGCCAGTGCGGCGAGCGGGGGACACTACAATGAGCAGTTCTTC	CASAASGGHYNEQFF
TRBV3-1	11	-	TRBJ2-6	-	TGTGCCAGCAGCCAAGCGACAGCCCTGACTTTC	CASSQATALTF
TRBV6-5	16	few	TRBJ1-1	TRBD1	TGTGCCAGCAGTCGCCGGACAGGGAGGACGAACACTGAAGCTTTCTTT	CASSRRTGRTNTEAFF
TRBV5-1	17	-	TRBJ2-3	TRBD2	TGCGCCAGCAGCTTCGGACTAGCGGGAGGAGGAACAGATACGCAGTATTTT	CASSFGLAGGGTDTQYF
TRBV11-1	15	few	TRBJ1-2	-	TGTGCCAGCAGCTTAGGGGACATCTCGATCTATGGCTACACCTTC	CASSLGDISIYGYTF
TRBV12-3/TRBV12-4	16	-	TRBJ2-7	TRBD1	TGTGCCAGCAGTTTACCTCGGACAGGGAGCCACTACGAGCAGTACTTC	CASSLPRTGSHYEQYF
TRBV25-1	15	few	TRBJ2-1	TRBD2	TGTGCCAGCGGCCAACTAGCGGGAGGAGGCAATGAGCAGTTCTTC	CASGQLAGGGNEQFF
TRBV7-9	15	once	TRBJ1-1	TRBD1	TGTGCCAGCAGCTTATCCGGGACAGACCCCCCTGAAGCTTTCTTT	CASSLSGTDPPEAFF
TRBV7-9	15	few	TRBJ2-7	-	TGTGCCAGCAGCTTATTCGGACTACAGGGATACGAGCAGTACTTC	CASSLFGLQGYEQYF
TRBV20-1	17	-	TRBJ2-7	TRBD1	TGCAGTGCAACACCGGGACAGGGATCCCTACCTACCTACGAGCAGTACTTC	CSATPGQGSLPTYEQYF
TRBV5-1	13	-	TRBJ2-2	-	TGCGCCAGCAGCGCTCCAAATACCGGGGAGCTGCTTTTT	CASSAPNTGELLF
TRBV29-1	15	few	TRBJ2-2	-	TGCAGCGTCCGAGGGGGGCTAGGAGGCACCGGGGAGCTGTTTTTT	CSVRGGLGGTGELFF
TRBV25-1	15	many	TRBJ2-3	-	TGTGCCAGCACCTCCAGGGTTGGTGGCACAGATACGCAGTATTTT	CASTSRVGGTDTQYF
TRBV20-1	15	-	TRBJ2-1	-	TGCAGTGCCACAACAGCCCGGACAGCCTACAATGAGCAGTTCTTC	CSATTARTAYNEQFF
TRBV7-9	20	-	TRBJ2-4	TRBD1	TGTGCCAGCAGCTTAGCGTACGGGACAGGGGATTACATAGCCAAAAACATTCAGTACTTC	CASSLAYGTGDYIAKNIQYF
TRBV12-3/TRBV12-4	12	-	TRBJ1-4	-	TGTACCAGCAGCCCGGTAGGGGTTAAACTGTTTTTT	CTSSPVGVKLFF
TRBV5-8	14	few	TRBJ2-5	-	TGTGCCAGCAGCTTGCTGGCAGGGGCCGAGACCCAGTACTTC	CASSLLAGAETQYF
TRBV4-3	12	-	TRBJ2-3	-	TGCGCCAGCAGCCAGGGCCAGGATAAGCAGTATTTT	CASSQGQDKQYF
TRBV6-5	15	many	TRBJ1-2	-	TGTGCCAGCAGTTACTCGATTTCGGCACATGGAGGCTACACCTTC	CASSYSISAHGGYTF
TRBV5-1	14	-	TRBJ2-1	TRBD2	TGCGCCAGCAGGGGGGGGACTTTTTACAATGAGCAGTTCTTC	CASRGGTFYNEQFF
TRBV3-1	14	few	TRBJ1-4	-	TGTGCCAGCAGCCAAGCTTTTGGGGCTGAAAAACTGTTTTTT	CASSQAFGAEKLFF
TRBV20-1	12	few	TRBJ2-3	TRBD2	TGCAGTGCGAGCGGGAGATTAGATACGCAGTATTTT	CSASGRLDTQYF
TRBV5-1	14	-	TRBJ2-5	-	TGCGCCAGCAGCTTGGCTCTAGCTAGGGGTGAGCAGTACTTC	CASSLALARGEQYF
TRBV20-1	14	-	TRBJ2-3	TRBD1	TGCAGTGCTAGGGCGACAGGGTTACCAGATACGCAGTATTTT	CSARATGLPDTQYF
TRBV5-1	14	-	TRBJ2-7	-	TGCGCCAGCAGCGCCGACCTAGAGTACAATGAGCAGTACTTC	CASSADLEYNEQYF
TRBV5-5	15	many	TRBJ1-4	-	TGTGCCAGCAGCCGGGATTGGCAGGGGCGTGAAAAACTGTTTTTT	CASSRDWQGREKLFF
TRBV7-9	13	few	TRBJ2-1	-	TGTGCCAGCAGCTTGGGAGCTCGGAATGAGCAGTTCTTC	CASSLGARNEQFF
TRBV21-1	22	few	TRBJ2-7	-	TGTGCCAGCAGCAAACCTCAAGGGGGGGAGGGGCGACAGGACCGAGGGGACTACGAGCAGTACTTC	CASSKPQGGEGRQDRGDYEQYF
TRBV20-1	18	once	TRBJ2-6	-	TGCAGTGCTAGAGATAATTCGGCGGATAGCTCTGGGGCCAACGTCCTGACTTTC	CSARDNSADSSGANVLTF
TRBV24-1	15	-	TRBJ2-2	-	TGTGCCACCAGTTTCCACAGCGCGAACACCGGGGAGCTGTTTTTT	CATSFHSANTGELFF
TRBV9	14	-	TRBJ2-5	-	TGTGCCAGCAGCGTAGATGTAGCAGACGAGACCCAGTACTTC	CASSVDVADETQYF
TRBV7-6	15	-	TRBJ1-1	-	TGTGCCAGCAGCTTAGTCGACCCCCCCAGGACTGAAGCTTTCTTT	CASSLVDPPRTEAFF
TRBV29-1	13	-	TRBJ2-3	-	TGCAGCGTTAAGGTGGGGGGCACAGATACGCAGTATTTT	CSVKVGGTDTQYF
TRBV3-1	13	few	TRBJ2-5	-	TGTGCCAGCAGCCAAAAATCTTCCGGGACCCAGTACTTC	CASSQKSSGTQYF
TRBV25-1	14	few	TRBJ2-3	-	TGTGCCAGCAGTAAACGGGACGCCACAGATACGCAGTATTTT	CASSKRDATDTQYF
TRBV7-2	15	-	TRBJ1-5	TRBD1	TGTGCCAGCAGCTTAGGTGGCTCAGGGGGGCAGCCCCAGCATTTT	CASSLGGSGGQPQHF
TRBV7-2	15	few	TRBJ2-5	TRBD2	TGTGCCAGCAGCTTAATATTCGCGGGGGAAGAGACCCAGTACTTC	CASSLIFAGEETQYF
TRBV14	18	-	TRBJ2-3	TRBD1	TGTGCCAGCAGCCAGAGGGTCCCGGGACAGGGTTTCACAGATACGCAGTATTTT	CASSQRVPGQGFTDTQYF
TRBV20-1	15	many	TRBJ2-5	TRBD2	TGCAGTGCTAGAGACCCACTAGCGGCGCAAGAGACCCAGTACTTC	CSARDPLAAQETQYF
TRBV7-6	15	-	TRBJ1-4	-	TGTGCCAGCAGCCTAAGGGGGGGAGGTGATGAAAAACTGTTTTTT	CASSLRGGGDEKLFF
TRBV5-1	15	few	TRBJ2-6	-	TGCGCCAGCAGCTTTCTTACCACTGGGGCCAACGTCCTGACTTTC	CASSFLTTGANVLTF
TRBV12-3/TRBV12-4	21	-	TRBJ2-2	TRBD1	TGTGCCAGCAGTTTTCAGGTTGCTTCGTCGCGACAGGGGATCATCACCGGGGAGCTGTTTTTT	CASSFQVASSRQGIITGELFF